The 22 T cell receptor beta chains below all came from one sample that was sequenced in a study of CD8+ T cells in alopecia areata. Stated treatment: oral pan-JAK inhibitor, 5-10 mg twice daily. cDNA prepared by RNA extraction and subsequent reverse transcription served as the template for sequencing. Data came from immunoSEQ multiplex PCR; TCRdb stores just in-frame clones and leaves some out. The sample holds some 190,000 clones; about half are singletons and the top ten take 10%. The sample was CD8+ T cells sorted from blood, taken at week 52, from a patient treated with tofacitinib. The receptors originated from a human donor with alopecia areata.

CDR3 sequence: CASNERDEGLSGANVLTF. The CDR3 DNA follows: TGTGCCAGCAACGAGCGGGATGAGGGGCTCTCTGGGGCCAACGTCCTGACTTTC. The V call is TRBV2, the J call TRBJ2-6, with 7 bases matching TRBD2. The germline V gene encodes CDR1 SNHLY and CDR2 FYNNEI. The CDR3 totals 18 residues. The V segment lost 7 bases and the J segment 0 bases; nucleotides outside the gene matches: 12. Full variable domain (remainder filled in from reference TRBV2 and TRBJ2-6): EPEVTQTPSHQVTQMGQEVILRCVPISNHLYFYWYRQILGQKVEFLVSFYNNEISEKSEIFDDQFSVERPDGSNFTLKIRSTKLEDSAMYFCASNERDEGLSGANVLTFGAGSRLTVL.

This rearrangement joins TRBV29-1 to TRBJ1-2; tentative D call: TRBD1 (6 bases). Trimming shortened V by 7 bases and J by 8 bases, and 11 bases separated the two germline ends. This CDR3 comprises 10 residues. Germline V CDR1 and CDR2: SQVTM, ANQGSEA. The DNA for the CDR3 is TGCAGCGCCCACAGGGACGGCTACACCTTC. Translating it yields CSAHRDGYTF.

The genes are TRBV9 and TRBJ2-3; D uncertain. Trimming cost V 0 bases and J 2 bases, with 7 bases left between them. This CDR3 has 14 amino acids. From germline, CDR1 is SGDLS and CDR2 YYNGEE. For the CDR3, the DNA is TGTGCCAGCAGCGTAGATGGAGTCACAGATACGCAGTATTTT. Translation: CASSVDGVTDTQYF. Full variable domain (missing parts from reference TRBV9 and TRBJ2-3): DSGVTQTPKHLITATGQRVTLRCSPRSGDLSVYWYQQSLDQGLQFLIQYYNGEERAKGNILERFSAQQFPDLHSELNLSSLELGDSALYFCASSVDGVTDTQYFGPGTRLTVL.

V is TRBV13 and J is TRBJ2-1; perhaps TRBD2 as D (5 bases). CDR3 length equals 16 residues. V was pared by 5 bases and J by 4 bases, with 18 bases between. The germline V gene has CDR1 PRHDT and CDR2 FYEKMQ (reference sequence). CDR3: CASSPTGVIKYNEQFF. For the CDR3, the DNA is TGTGCCAGCAGCCCTACCGGGGTTATTAAGTACAATGAGCAGTTCTTC.

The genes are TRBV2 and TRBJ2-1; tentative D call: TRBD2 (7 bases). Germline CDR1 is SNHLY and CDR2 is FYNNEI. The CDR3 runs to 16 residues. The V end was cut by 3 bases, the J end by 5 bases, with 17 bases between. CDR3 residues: CASSDFVGGRHNEQFF. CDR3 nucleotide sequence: TGTGCCAGCAGTGATTTCGTGGGGGGGCGGCACAATGAGCAGTTCTTC.

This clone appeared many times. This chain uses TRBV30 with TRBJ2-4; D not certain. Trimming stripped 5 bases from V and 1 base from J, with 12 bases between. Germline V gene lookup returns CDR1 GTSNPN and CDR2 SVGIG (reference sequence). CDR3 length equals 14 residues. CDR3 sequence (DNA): TGTGCCTGGGGTACAATTGACGCCAAAAACATTCAGTACTTC. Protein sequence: CAWGTIDAKNIQYF.

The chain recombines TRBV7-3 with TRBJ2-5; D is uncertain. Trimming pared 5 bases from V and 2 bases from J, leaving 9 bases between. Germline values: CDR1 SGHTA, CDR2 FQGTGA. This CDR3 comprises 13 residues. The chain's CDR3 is CASSKTVQETQYF. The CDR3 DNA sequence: TGTGCCAGCAGCAAAACAGTTCAAGAGACCCAGTACTTC.

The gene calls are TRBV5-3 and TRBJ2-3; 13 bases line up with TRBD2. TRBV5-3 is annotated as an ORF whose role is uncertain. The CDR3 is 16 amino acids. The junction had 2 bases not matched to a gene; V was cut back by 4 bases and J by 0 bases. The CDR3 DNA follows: TGTGCCAGAAGCCTGGGACTAGCGGGGAGCACAGATACGCAGTATTTT. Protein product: CARSLGLAGSTDTQYF.

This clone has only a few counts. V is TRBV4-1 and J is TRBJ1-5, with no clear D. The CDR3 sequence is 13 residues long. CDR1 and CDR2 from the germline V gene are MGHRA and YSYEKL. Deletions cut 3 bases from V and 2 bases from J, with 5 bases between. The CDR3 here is CASSQERNQPQHF. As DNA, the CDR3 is TGCGCCAGCAGCCAGGAGCGCAATCAGCCCCAGCATTTT.

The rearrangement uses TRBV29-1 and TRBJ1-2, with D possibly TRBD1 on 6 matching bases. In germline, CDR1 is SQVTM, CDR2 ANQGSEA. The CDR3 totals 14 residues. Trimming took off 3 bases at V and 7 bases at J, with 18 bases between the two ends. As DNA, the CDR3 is TGCAGCGTTGAGCCGAACCGGGGGCGAGGTGGCTACACCTTC. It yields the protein CSVEPNRGRGGYTF. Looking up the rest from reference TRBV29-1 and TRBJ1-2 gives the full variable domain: SAVISQKPSRDICQRGTSLTIQCQVDSQVTMMFWYRQQPGQSLTLIATANQGSEATYESGFVIDKFPISRPNLTFSTLTVSNMSPEDSSIYLCSVEPNRGRGGYTFGSGTRLTVV.

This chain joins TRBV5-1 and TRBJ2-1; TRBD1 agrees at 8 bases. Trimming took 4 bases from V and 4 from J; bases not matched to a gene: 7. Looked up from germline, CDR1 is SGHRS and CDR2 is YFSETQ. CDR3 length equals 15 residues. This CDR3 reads CASSRDRIDYNEQFF. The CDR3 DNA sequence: TGCGCCAGCAGCAGGGACAGGATCGATTACAATGAGCAGTTCTTC.

CDR3 nucleotides: TGCGCCAGCAGCCAAGCAGCAGCGGGGGGGCCAGATACGCAGTATTTT. This codes for CASSQAAAGGPDTQYF. The chain is built from TRBV4-1 and TRBJ2-3, with TRBD2 matching over 10 bases. Trimming at V came to 1 base and at J to 4 bases, leaving 5 bases not matched to a gene. CDR1 is MGHRA, CDR2 YSYEKL, per germline. CDR3 length: 16 amino acids.

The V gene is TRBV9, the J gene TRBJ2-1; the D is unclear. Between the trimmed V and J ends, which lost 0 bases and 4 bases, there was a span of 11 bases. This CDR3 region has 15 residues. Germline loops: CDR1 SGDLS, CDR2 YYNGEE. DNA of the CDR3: TGTGCCAGCAGCGTAGGCGACGGAATTTACAATGAGCAGTTCTTC. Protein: CASSVGDGIYNEQFF.

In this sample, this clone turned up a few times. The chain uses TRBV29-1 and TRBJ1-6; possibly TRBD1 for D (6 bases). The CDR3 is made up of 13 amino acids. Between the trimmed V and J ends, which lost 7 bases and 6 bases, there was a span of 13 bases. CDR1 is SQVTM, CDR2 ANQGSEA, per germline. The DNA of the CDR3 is TGCAGCGCTCGGGAGGGGGGTAATTCACCCCTCCACTTT. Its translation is CSAREGGNSPLHF.

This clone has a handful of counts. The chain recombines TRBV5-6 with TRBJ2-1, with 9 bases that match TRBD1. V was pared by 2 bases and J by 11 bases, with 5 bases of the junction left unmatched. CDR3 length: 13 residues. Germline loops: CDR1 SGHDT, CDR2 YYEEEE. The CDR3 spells CASSLAGQGKQFF. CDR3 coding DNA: TGTGCCAGCAGCTTAGCGGGACAGGGTAAGCAGTTCTTC.

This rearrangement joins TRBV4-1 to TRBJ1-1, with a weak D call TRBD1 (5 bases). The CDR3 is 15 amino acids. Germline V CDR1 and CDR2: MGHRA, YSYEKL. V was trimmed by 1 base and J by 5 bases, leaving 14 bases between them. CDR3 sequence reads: CASSQGGAGWTEAFF. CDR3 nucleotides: TGCGCCAGCAGCCAAGGTGGGGCAGGATGGACTGAAGCTTTCTTT.

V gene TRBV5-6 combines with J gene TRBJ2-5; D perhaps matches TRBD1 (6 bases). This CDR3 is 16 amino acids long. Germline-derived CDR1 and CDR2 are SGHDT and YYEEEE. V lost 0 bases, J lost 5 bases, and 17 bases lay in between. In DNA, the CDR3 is TGTGCCAGCAGCTTGGCGGGTATGGGGGCCGGGGAGACCCAGTACTTC. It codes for CASSLAGMGAGETQYF.

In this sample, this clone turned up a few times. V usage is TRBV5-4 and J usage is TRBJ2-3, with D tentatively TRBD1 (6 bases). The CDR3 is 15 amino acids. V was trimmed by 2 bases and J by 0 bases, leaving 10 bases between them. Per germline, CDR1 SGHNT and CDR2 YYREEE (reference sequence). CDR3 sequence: CASSLVQGSTDTQYF. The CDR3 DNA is TGTGCCAGCAGCTTAGTTCAGGGGAGCACAGATACGCAGTATTTT. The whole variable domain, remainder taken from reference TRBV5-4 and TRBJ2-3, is ETGVTQSPTHLIKTRGQQVTLRCSSQSGHNTVSWYQQALGQGPQFIFQYYREEENGRGNFPPRFSGLQFPNYSSELNVNALELDDSALYLCASSLVQGSTDTQYFGPGTRLTVL.

The CDR3 sequence is CASSLAGGQRYGYTF. DNA for the CDR3: TGTGCCAGCAGCTTGGCCGGGGGACAACGCTATGGCTACACCTTC. The chain joins TRBV7-9 to TRBJ1-2, with a possible D match to TRBD1 (6 bases). This CDR3 has 15 amino acids. Germline V gives CDR1 SEHNR, CDR2 FQNEAQ (reference sequence). Deletions cut 3 bases from V and 4 bases from J, with 15 bases between.

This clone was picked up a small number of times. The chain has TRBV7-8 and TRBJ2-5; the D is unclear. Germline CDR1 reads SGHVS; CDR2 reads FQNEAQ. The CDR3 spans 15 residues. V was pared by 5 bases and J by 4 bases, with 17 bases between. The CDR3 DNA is TGTGCCAGCAGCCCTACCCGGGCCTTCCCAGAGACCCAGTACTTC. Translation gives CASSPTRAFPETQYF.

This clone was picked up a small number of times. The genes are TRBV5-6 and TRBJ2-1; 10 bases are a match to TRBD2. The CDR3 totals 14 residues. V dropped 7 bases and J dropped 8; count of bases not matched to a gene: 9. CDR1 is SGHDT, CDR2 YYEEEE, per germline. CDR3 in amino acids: CASATSGEPYEQFF. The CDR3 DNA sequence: TGTGCCAGCGCTACTAGCGGGGAGCCCTATGAGCAGTTCTTC.

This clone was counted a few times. The CDR3 region has the DNA TGTGCCAGCAGCTTAACGGGCCATCAAGAGACCCAGTACTTC. Protein product: CASSLTGHQETQYF. V and J are TRBV7-3 and TRBJ2-5, with D hard to call. V was trimmed by 0 bases and J by 2 bases, leaving 7 bases between them. Germline values: CDR1 SGHTA, CDR2 FQGTGA. CDR3 length: 14 residues.